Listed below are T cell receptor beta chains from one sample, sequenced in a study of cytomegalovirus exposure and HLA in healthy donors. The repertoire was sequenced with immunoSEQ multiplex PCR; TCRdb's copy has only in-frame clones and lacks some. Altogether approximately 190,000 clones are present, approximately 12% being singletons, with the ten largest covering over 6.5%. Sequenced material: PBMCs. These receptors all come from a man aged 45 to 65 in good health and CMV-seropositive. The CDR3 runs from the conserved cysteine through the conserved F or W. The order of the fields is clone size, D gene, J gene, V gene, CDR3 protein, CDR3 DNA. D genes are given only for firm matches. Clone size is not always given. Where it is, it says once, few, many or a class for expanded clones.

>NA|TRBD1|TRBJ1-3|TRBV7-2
CASSPGDRGTGNTIYF
TGTGCCAGCAGCCCCGGGGACAGGGGAACCGGAAACACCATATATTTT
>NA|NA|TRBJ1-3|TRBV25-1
CASSESGRGRRAGNTIYF
TGTGCCAGCAGTGAATCCGGGAGGGGTCGCAGGGCTGGAAACACCATATATTTT
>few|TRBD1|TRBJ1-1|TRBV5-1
CASTIRQGAGGTEAFF
TGCGCCAGCACCATACGACAGGGGGCGGGAGGTACTGAAGCTTTCTTT
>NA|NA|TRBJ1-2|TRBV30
CAWSVREYGYTF
TGTGCCTGGAGTGTGAGGGAGTATGGCTACACCTTC
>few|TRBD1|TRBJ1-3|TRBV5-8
CASSWTGSDTIYF
TGTGCCAGCAGCTGGACAGGATCGGACACCATATATTTT
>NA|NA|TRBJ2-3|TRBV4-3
CASSQDRWGVTDTQYF
TGCGCCAGCAGCCAAGATAGGTGGGGGGTAACAGATACGCAGTATTTT
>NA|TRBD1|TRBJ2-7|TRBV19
CASSQTGHEQYF
TGTGCCAGTAGCCAGACAGGGCACGAGCAGTACTTC
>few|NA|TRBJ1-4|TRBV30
CAWSAGGGEKLFF
TGTGCCTGGAGTGCGGGGGGGGGTGAAAAACTGTTTTTT
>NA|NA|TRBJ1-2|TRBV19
CASSMPGGNYGYTF
TGTGCCAGTAGTATGCCCGGGGGTAACTATGGCTACACCTTC
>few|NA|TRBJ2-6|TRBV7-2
CASSDTGANVLTF
TGTGCCAGCAGCGACACTGGGGCCAACGTCCTGACTTTC
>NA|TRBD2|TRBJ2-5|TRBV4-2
CASSPTSGGIQETQYF
TGTGCCAGCAGCCCAACATCGGGGGGTATACAAGAGACCCAGTACTTC
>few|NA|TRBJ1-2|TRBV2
CASSLRLGGYTF
TGTGCCAGCAGTCTTAGACTGGGTGGCTACACCTTC
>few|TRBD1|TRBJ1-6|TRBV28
CASSFGTESSYNSPLHF
TGTGCCAGCAGTTTTGGGACAGAGAGCTCCTATAATTCACCCCTCCACTTT
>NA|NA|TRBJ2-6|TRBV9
CASSVGQLLSSGANVLTF
TGTGCCAGCAGCGTAGGACAGTTGTTAAGCTCTGGGGCCAACGTCCTGACTTTC
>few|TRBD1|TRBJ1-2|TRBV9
CASSGPGQKFWRYTF
TGTGCCAGCAGCGGACCGGGACAGAAGTTCTGGAGGTACACCTTC
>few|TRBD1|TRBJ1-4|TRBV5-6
CASSWGQKHNEKLFF
TGTGCCAGCAGCTGGGGACAGAAACATAATGAAAAACTGTTTTTT
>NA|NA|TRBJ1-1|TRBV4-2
CASSLGGGELNTEAFF
TGTGCCAGCAGCCTAGGAGGAGGAGAATTGAACACTGAAGCTTTCTTT
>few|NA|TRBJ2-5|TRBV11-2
CASSPGTPLQETQYF
TGTGCCAGCAGCCCCGGGACACCTCTCCAAGAGACCCAGTACTTC
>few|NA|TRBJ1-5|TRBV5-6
CASSLGARSEPQHF
TGTGCCAGCAGCTTGGGCGCACGAAGTGAGCCCCAGCATTTT
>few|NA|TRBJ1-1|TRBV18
CASSAGGDTEAFF
TGTGCCAGCTCAGCGGGGGGGGACACTGAAGCTTTCTTT
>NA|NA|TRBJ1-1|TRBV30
CAWSVTVEAFF
TGTGCCTGGAGTGTAACGGTTGAAGCTTTCTTT
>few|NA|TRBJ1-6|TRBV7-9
CASSATDNSPLHF
TGTGCCAGCAGCGCGACAGATAATTCACCCCTCCACTTT
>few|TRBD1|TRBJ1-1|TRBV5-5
CASSWDRVSGTEAFF
TGTGCCAGCAGCTGGGACAGGGTGAGTGGCACTGAAGCTTTCTTT
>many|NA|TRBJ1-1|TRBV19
CASSPTGVWGTEAFF
TGTGCCAGTAGTCCAACCGGGGTCTGGGGCACTGAAGCTTTCTTT
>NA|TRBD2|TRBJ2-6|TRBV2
CASSGLAGISGANVLTF
TGTGCCAGCAGTGGACTAGCGGGGATCTCTGGGGCCAACGTCCTGACTTTC
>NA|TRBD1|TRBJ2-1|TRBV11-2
CASSVPGTGTYNEQFF
TGTGCCAGCAGCGTTCCCGGGACAGGGACCTACAATGAGCAGTTCTTC
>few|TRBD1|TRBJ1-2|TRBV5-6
CASSRGQGFNYGYTF
TGTGCCAGCAGCCGCGGACAGGGCTTTAACTATGGCTACACCTTC